This entry features one T cell receptor beta chain sequence. Its antigen is unknown. The sample is drawn from a study of PD-1 blockade in classical Hodgkin lymphoma. The study, taken as a whole, reports: There remain no defined causes for the repertoire differences, which possibly reflect disease activity or prior therapy. Newly diagnosed and completely responding patients shared comparable baseline diversity.

Data came from immunoSEQ multiplex PCR; TCRdb stores just in-frame clones and leaves some out. The table shows some 93,000 clones, with about 91% occurring only once. Every one of the patients relapsed after autologous stem cell transplantation (brentuximab vedotin exposure was variable). This CDR3 is 15 amino acids long. Trimming took off 6 bases at V and 2 bases at J, with 17 bases between the two ends. The germline gives CDR1 MDHEN, CDR2 SYDVKM. The genes are TRBV28 and TRBJ2-7, with a possible D match to TRBD1 (5 bases). The origin of this receptor is a human donor with classical Hodgkin lymphoma. The sample here was peripheral blood mononuclear cells (PBMCs), taken before the second cycle of nivolumab. This CDR3 is CASSQGAFVTYEQYF. For the CDR3, the DNA is TGTGCCAGCAGCCAGGGTGCGTTCGTGACCTACGAGCAGTACTTC.